This is a list of T cell receptor beta chains from one sample in a study of blood T cell repertoires in COVID-19. Sequencing was performed with immunoSEQ multiplex PCR; in TCRdb, only in-frame clones are kept and a portion is missing. The table lists around 270,000 clones, approximately 83% of them singletons. The sample taken for sequencing was peripheral blood. Receptors were obtained from a person aged 65 to 79 with COVID-19, enrolled during active disease. CDR3s include the opening cysteine and the closing phenylalanine or tryptophan. Fields, in order: J gene, V gene, D gene, clone size, CDR3 protein, CDR3 DNA. D genes are given only for firm matches. Rows may omit the clone size; those that give it use once, few, many or a size class.

j_call: TRBJ2-7
v_call: TRBV15
d_call: TRBD1
clone_size: .
cdr3_aa: CATSSRRAGQGTNEQYF
cdr3_nt: TGTGCCACCAGCAGCCGACGGGCGGGACAGGGGACTAACGAGCAGTACTTC

j_call: TRBJ2-3
v_call: TRBV29-1
d_call: .
clone_size: .
cdr3_aa: CSVEVGVTDTQYF
cdr3_nt: TGCAGCGTTGAAGTCGGGGTCACAGATACGCAGTATTTT

j_call: TRBJ2-5
v_call: TRBV27
d_call: .
clone_size: .
cdr3_aa: CASSRGRWDFQETQYF
cdr3_nt: TGTGCCAGCAGTAGGGGAAGGTGGGACTTTCAAGAGACCCAGTACTTC

j_call: TRBJ1-4
v_call: TRBV6-2/TRBV6-3
d_call: TRBD1
clone_size: .
cdr3_aa: CASSYLTGTGFDNEKLFF
cdr3_nt: TGTGCCAGCAGTTACCTAACCGGGACAGGGTTCGATAATGAAAAACTGTTTTTT

j_call: TRBJ2-2
v_call: TRBV14
d_call: TRBD1
clone_size: .
cdr3_aa: CASSHRTGGTGELFF
cdr3_nt: TGTGCCAGCAGCCATAGGACAGGGGGAACCGGGGAGCTGTTTTTT

j_call: TRBJ2-1
v_call: TRBV19
d_call: .
clone_size: .
cdr3_aa: CASSFSGGEQFF
cdr3_nt: TGTGCCAGTAGTTTCTCAGGGGGGGAGCAGTTCTTC

j_call: TRBJ2-7
v_call: TRBV20-1
d_call: .
clone_size: once
cdr3_aa: CSASPVRVSLNDEQYF
cdr3_nt: TGCAGTGCTAGTCCCGTGAGGGTCTCTCTTAACGACGAGCAGTACTTC

j_call: TRBJ2-1
v_call: TRBV7-3
d_call: .
clone_size: .
cdr3_aa: CASSQPSINEQFF
cdr3_nt: TGTGCCAGCAGCCAGCCTAGTATCAATGAGCAGTTCTTC

j_call: TRBJ2-2
v_call: TRBV28
d_call: .
clone_size: .
cdr3_aa: CASSLQRTLTGELFF
cdr3_nt: TGTGCCAGCAGTCTGCAACGGACACTCACCGGGGAGCTGTTTTTT

j_call: TRBJ2-5
v_call: TRBV6-6
d_call: TRBD2
clone_size: .
cdr3_aa: CASSPRVAGGSQETQYF
cdr3_nt: TGTGCCAGCAGTCCCCGAGTAGCGGGGGGGTCGCAAGAGACCCAGTACTTC

j_call: TRBJ1-1
v_call: TRBV10-3
d_call: .
clone_size: .
cdr3_aa: CAISDYRELTEAFF
cdr3_nt: TGTGCCATCAGCGACTACAGGGAATTAACTGAAGCTTTCTTT

j_call: TRBJ1-1
v_call: TRBV9
d_call: .
clone_size: .
cdr3_aa: CASSVSPGNPEAFF
cdr3_nt: TGTGCCAGCAGCGTATCCCCAGGGAATCCTGAAGCTTTCTTT

j_call: TRBJ1-6
v_call: TRBV25-1
d_call: .
clone_size: .
cdr3_aa: CASSDAGDHSPLHF
cdr3_nt: TGTGCCAGCAGTGATGCAGGGGACCATTCACCCCTCCACTTT

j_call: TRBJ1-1
v_call: TRBV9
d_call: TRBD1
clone_size: .
cdr3_aa: CASSTDRGGRTNTEAFF
cdr3_nt: TGTGCCAGCAGCACAGACAGGGGAGGGCGTACGAACACTGAAGCTTTCTTT

j_call: TRBJ1-1
v_call: TRBV7-9
d_call: .
clone_size: .
cdr3_aa: CASSKDRGNTEAFF
cdr3_nt: TGTGCCAGCAGTAAAGACCGGGGGAACACTGAAGCTTTCTTT

j_call: TRBJ2-4
v_call: TRBV2
d_call: TRBD1
clone_size: .
cdr3_aa: CASSEGLGRGLNGNIQYF
cdr3_nt: TGTGCCAGCAGTGAAGGTTTGGGCAGGGGGCTGAATGGAAACATTCAGTACTTC

j_call: TRBJ2-7
v_call: TRBV9
d_call: .
clone_size: few
cdr3_aa: CASSVELFSYEQYF
cdr3_nt: TGTGCCAGCAGCGTAGAACTATTCTCCTACGAGCAGTACTTC

j_call: TRBJ2-2
v_call: TRBV7-9
d_call: .
clone_size: .
cdr3_aa: CASSLGGESTGELFF
cdr3_nt: TGTGCCAGCAGCTTAGGGGGGGAATCCACCGGGGAGCTGTTTTTT

j_call: TRBJ2-1
v_call: TRBV15
d_call: TRBD1
clone_size: once
cdr3_aa: CATSRGLGTGGVNEQFF
cdr3_nt: TGTGCCACCAGCAGAGGTCTGGGGACAGGGGGCGTGAATGAGCAGTTCTTC

j_call: TRBJ2-7
v_call: TRBV5-1
d_call: TRBD2
clone_size: .
cdr3_aa: CASSLEGLAGGIGEQYF
cdr3_nt: TGCGCCAGCAGCTTGGAGGGACTAGCGGGGGGAATCGGCGAGCAGTACTTC

j_call: TRBJ2-1
v_call: TRBV9
d_call: .
clone_size: .
cdr3_aa: CASSVGSGSGTDEQFF
cdr3_nt: TGTGCCAGCAGCGTAGGTTCGGGATCTGGCACCGATGAGCAGTTCTTC

j_call: TRBJ1-4
v_call: TRBV11-2
d_call: .
clone_size: .
cdr3_aa: CASSQNSNEKLFF
cdr3_nt: TGTGCCAGCAGTCAGAACAGTAATGAAAAACTGTTTTTT

j_call: TRBJ1-4
v_call: TRBV4-1
d_call: .
clone_size: .
cdr3_aa: CASSRQAPRNEKLFF
cdr3_nt: TGCGCCAGCAGCCGACAGGCCCCGAGGAATGAAAAACTGTTTTTT

j_call: TRBJ2-5
v_call: TRBV6-1
d_call: TRBD2
clone_size: .
cdr3_aa: CASSAGSGGTYGETQYF
cdr3_nt: TGTGCCAGCAGTGCAGGGAGCGGGGGAACGTACGGGGAGACCCAGTACTTC

j_call: TRBJ1-2
v_call: TRBV7-9
d_call: TRBD1
clone_size: .
cdr3_aa: CASSLIFGTGSYGYTF
cdr3_nt: TGTGCCAGCAGCTTAATATTCGGGACAGGGAGCTATGGCTACACCTTC

j_call: TRBJ1-2
v_call: TRBV14
d_call: .
clone_size: .
cdr3_aa: CASSQRGGVFGYTF
cdr3_nt: TGTGCCAGCAGCCAGAGGGGGGGAGTATTTGGCTACACCTTC

j_call: TRBJ2-3
v_call: TRBV3-1/TRBV3-2
d_call: .
clone_size: .
cdr3_aa: CASSPSGLTRKRTDTQYF
cdr3_nt: TGTGCCAGCAGCCCGTCTGGACTTACCCGTAAAAGGACAGATACGCAGTATTTT

j_call: TRBJ2-7
v_call: TRBV18
d_call: TRBD1
clone_size: .
cdr3_aa: CASSPKKPTGLNEQYF
cdr3_nt: TGTGCCAGCTCACCCAAGAAACCGACAGGGTTAAACGAGCAGTACTTC

j_call: TRBJ1-5
v_call: TRBV28
d_call: .
clone_size: .
cdr3_aa: CASSLGGRGQPQHF
cdr3_nt: TGTGCCAGCAGTTTAGGTGGGAGGGGGCAGCCCCAGCATTTT